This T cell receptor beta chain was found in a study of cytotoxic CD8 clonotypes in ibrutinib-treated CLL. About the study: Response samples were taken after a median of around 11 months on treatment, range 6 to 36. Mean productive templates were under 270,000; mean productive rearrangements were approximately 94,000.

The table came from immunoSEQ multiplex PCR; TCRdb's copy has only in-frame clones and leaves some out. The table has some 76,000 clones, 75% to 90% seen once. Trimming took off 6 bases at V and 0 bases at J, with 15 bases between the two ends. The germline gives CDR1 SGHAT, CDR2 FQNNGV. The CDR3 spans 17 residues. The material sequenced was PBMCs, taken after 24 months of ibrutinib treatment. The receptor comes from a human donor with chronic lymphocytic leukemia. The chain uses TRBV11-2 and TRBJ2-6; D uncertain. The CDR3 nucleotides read TGTGCCAGCAGGCCCATGCAACGCAGCTCTGGGGCCAACGTCCTGACTTTC. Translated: CASRPMQRSSGANVLTF.